Listed below are T cell receptor beta chains from one sample, sequenced in a study of blood T cell repertoires in COVID-19. Sequencing was performed with immunoSEQ multiplex PCR; in TCRdb, only in-frame clones are kept and a portion is missing. The data show more than 200,000 clones, over 70% seen once. Sequencing was performed on PBMCs or T cells enriched from blood (not recorded which). The receptor source for this set is a woman in her thirties who had been exposed to COVID-19. Each CDR3 is given with its conserved first and last residue. A D gene is named only where the DNA matches it firmly. Size tells how often a clone was seen (once, few, many) or the class of an expanded clone, and some rows leave it out.

CASRGGARNQPQHF,TGTGCCAGTAGAGGGGGGGCCAGGAATCAGCCCCAGCATTTT,TRBV19,TRBJ1-5,.,.
CASSPRTETRNTEAFF,TGTGCCAGCTCACCAAGGACAGAAACAAGGAACACTGAAGCTTTCTTT,TRBV18,TRBJ1-1,.,.
CASSTLGQGMNEKLFF,TGTGCCAGCAGCACGCTAGGACAGGGGATGAATGAAAAACTGTTTTTT,TRBV7-9,TRBJ1-4,TRBD1,.
CASSWITGTGLGGYTF,TGTGCCAGCAGTTGGATAACCGGGACAGGGCTAGGGGGCTACACCTTC,TRBV6-5,TRBJ1-2,TRBD1,.
CASSFPRAPFDEQFF,TGTGCCAGCAGTTTCCCGAGGGCCCCTTTCGATGAGCAGTTCTTC,TRBV28,TRBJ2-1,.,.
CASSTQGQETQYF,TGTGCCAGCAGTACTCAGGGCCAAGAGACCCAGTACTTC,TRBV6-5,TRBJ2-5,.,few
CASSPLNTGELFF,TGTGCCAGCAGCCCTCTAAACACCGGGGAGCTGTTTTTT,TRBV7-9,TRBJ2-2,.,.
CASSRRTSGRPSYEQYF,TGTGCCAGCAGCCGTAGGACTAGCGGGAGGCCCTCCTACGAGCAGTACTTC,TRBV11-3,TRBJ2-7,TRBD2,.
CASSARTESGNTIYF,TGTGCCAGCAGCGCCAGGACAGAATCTGGAAACACCATATATTTT,TRBV7-9,TRBJ1-3,.,.
CASSRGTFPEQYF,TGTGCCAGCAGTCGCGGGACTTTCCCCGAGCAGTACTTC,TRBV28,TRBJ2-7,.,once
CASRHNPGAGNTIYF,TGTGCCAGCAGGCATAATCCAGGGGCCGGAAACACCATATATTTT,TRBV13,TRBJ1-3,.,.
CASSPAYDTEAFF,TGTGCCAGCTCACCGGCATATGACACTGAAGCTTTCTTT,TRBV18,TRBJ1-1,.,.
CAISASSGQLSYNEQFF,TGTGCCATCAGTGCCTCTAGCGGGCAACTTTCCTACAATGAGCAGTTCTTC,TRBV10-3,TRBJ2-1,TRBD2,.
CASSQGVTLNEKLFF,TGTGCCAGCAGCCAGGGCGTTACCCTTAATGAAAAACTGTTTTTT,TRBV3-1/TRBV3-2,TRBJ1-4,.,.
CASSYGAGRFF,TGTGCCAGCAGTTACGGGGCCGGGCGGTTCTTC,TRBV6-2/TRBV6-3,TRBJ2-1,.,.
CASSSIRTGGRGYSGYGYTF,TGTGCCAGCAGTTCGATAAGGACAGGGGGTAGGGGCTACAGTGGGTATGGCTACACCTTC,TRBV27,TRBJ1-2,TRBD1,.
CSVGDQGAFYGYTF,TGCAGCGTTGGGGATCAGGGGGCATTCTATGGCTACACCTTC,TRBV29-1,TRBJ1-2,TRBD1,.
CAIQDRGKYEQYF,TGTGCCATCCAGGACAGGGGCAAGTACGAGCAGTACTTC,TRBV10-3,TRBJ2-7,TRBD1,.
CASSRRLASSGYTF,TGTGCCAGCAGTAGGAGGCTTGCATCCTCTGGCTACACCTTC,TRBV5-6,TRBJ1-2,.,.
CASSLRWTSGSPNTGELFF,TGTGCCAGCAGCCTCCGATGGACTAGCGGGAGCCCGAACACCGGGGAGCTGTTTTTT,TRBV11-2,TRBJ2-2,TRBD2,.
CASSVGTGLAGDLNEQFF,TGTGCCAGCAGCGTAGGAACCGGACTAGCGGGAGATTTGAATGAGCAGTTCTTC,TRBV9,TRBJ2-1,TRBD2,.
CASSLGRENTGELFF,TGTGCCAGCAGTTTGGGGCGGGAGAACACCGGGGAGCTGTTTTTT,TRBV28,TRBJ2-2,.,.
CASSLRNRATNEKLFF,TGTGCCAGCAGCTTACGCAACAGGGCAACTAATGAAAAACTGTTTTTT,TRBV7-2,TRBJ1-4,.,once
CASSPNFRDRVYTGELFF,TGTGCCAGCAGCCCTAACTTCCGGGACAGGGTGTACACCGGGGAGCTGTTTTTT,TRBV9,TRBJ2-2,TRBD1,.
CASSLTSGRGYEQYF,TGTGCCAGCAGCTTAACTAGCGGGAGAGGGTACGAGCAGTACTTC,TRBV7-6,TRBJ2-7,TRBD2,.
CASSYHMVQPQHF,TGTGCCAGCAGCTACCACATGGTACAGCCCCAGCATTTT,TRBV5-6,TRBJ1-5,.,.
CASSFKEEQFF,TGTGCCAGCAGCTTTAAGGAGGAGCAGTTCTTC,TRBV5-5,TRBJ2-1,.,.
CARSGTGSANEKLFF,TGTGCCCGCTCCGGGACAGGATCCGCTAATGAAAAACTGTTTTTT,TRBV2,TRBJ1-4,TRBD1,.
CSASQGTEAFF,TGCAGTGCTTCACAGGGAACTGAAGCTTTCTTT,TRBV20-1,TRBJ1-1,.,.